The 10 T cell receptor beta chains listed next were all sequenced from one sample in a study of blood T cell repertoires in COVID-19. The method was immunoSEQ multiplex PCR; TCRdb's version includes in-frame clones alone and lacks a portion of them. The sample has 30,000 to 35,000 clones; roughly 88% are singletons. Material: peripheral blood. Every receptor here comes from a man at least 80 years old with acute or convalescent COVID-19.

The V gene is TRBV5-1, the J gene TRBJ1-2; 7 bases agree with TRBD1. V shed 0 bases, J shed 8 bases, and the junction held 4 bases outside the gene matches. The CDR3 consists of 13 residues. The germline V gene encodes CDR1 SGHRS and CDR2 YFSETQ. DNA of the CDR3: TGCGCCAGCAGCTTGGAACAGGGGAGCGGCTACACCTTC. This encodes CASSLEQGSGYTF.

CDR3 in DNA: TGTGCCAGCAGCACGACAGGGAAGAGGTGGACCGGGGAGCTGTTTTTT. Protein sequence: CASSTTGKRWTGELFF. V is TRBV9 and J is TRBJ2-2, with 7 bases identical to TRBD1. The germline CDR1 and CDR2 sequences are SGDLS and YYNGEE. V shed 4 bases, J shed 5 bases, and the junction held 11 bases outside the gene matches. CDR3 size: 16 residues.

This clone was found a few times. A read error may produce the germline difference seen at one junction end. This chain uses TRBV20-1 with TRBJ1-2, with 10 bases lining up with TRBD1. CDR1 and CDR2 (germline): DFQATT, SNEGSKA (reference sequence). The CDR3 runs to 11 residues. The CDR3 loop reads CSGQGAPGSTF. CDR3 coding DNA: TGCAGTGGACAGGGGGCGCCGGGCTCCACCTTC.

This chain connects TRBV5-5 to TRBJ2-4, with D perhaps matching TRBD1 (6 bases). V lost 6 bases, J lost 6 bases, and 10 bases lay in between. From germline, CDR1 is SGHKS and CDR2 YYEKEE (reference sequence). CDR3 length equals 12 residues. The CDR3 spells CASTGEGNIQYF. In nucleotides, the CDR3 is TGTGCCAGCACAGGGGAAGGAAACATTCAGTACTTC. Variable domain in full (rest from reference TRBV5-5 and TRBJ2-4): DAGVTQSPTHLIKTRGQQVTLRCSPISGHKSVSWYQQVLGQGPQFIFQYYEKEERGRGNFPDRFSARQFPNYSSELNVNALLLGDSALYLCASTGEGNIQYFGAGTRLSVL.

This chain joins TRBV2 and TRBJ2-1, with 9 bases lining up with TRBD1. This CDR3 comprises 13 residues. CDR1 and CDR2 (germline): SNHLY, FYNNEI. V lost 6 bases, J lost 7 bases, and 4 bases stayed unmatched. The DNA of the CDR3 is TGTGCCAGCAGCGTCGGACAGGGGAATGAGCAGTTCTTC. It translates to CASSVGQGNEQFF.

The chain joins TRBV10-2 to TRBJ1-2; 9 nucleotides align to TRBD1. The length of the CDR3 is 14 residues. Trimming took 7 bases from V and 7 from J; bases not matched to a gene: 10. Germline V lookup: CDR1 WSHSY, CDR2 SAAADI. Here the CDR3 reads CASTSGTGYAGYTF. The CDR3 bases are TGCGCCAGCACCTCCGGGACAGGGTATGCTGGCTACACCTTC.

The rearrangement links TRBV5-4 to TRBJ1-2, with 8 positions matching TRBD1. In germline, CDR1 is SGHNT, CDR2 YYREEE (reference sequence). The CDR3 is made up of 17 amino acids. Unmatched junction bases numbered 13, after V lost 5 bases and J lost 1 base. The CDR3 DNA sequence: TGTGCCAGCAGACCCCGCACCGGGACAGGTTTTAACTATGGCTACACCTTC. Protein sequence: CASRPRTGTGFNYGYTF.

A single count supports this clone. The CDR3 loop reads CASSLSGEETQYF. The DNA of the CDR3 is TGCGCCAGCAGCTTGAGCGGGGAAGAGACCCAGTACTTC. V gene TRBV5-1 combines with J gene TRBJ2-5; TRBD2 matches 7 bases. The V and J ends lost 1 base and 3 bases, in that order; junction bases with no gene match: 0. The CDR3 length is 13 residues. Germline loops: CDR1 SGHRS, CDR2 YFSETQ.

J is TRBJ1-3 and V is TRBV6-6; no firm D call. This CDR3 region has 16 residues. CDR1 and CDR2 (germline): MNHNY, SVGAGI (reference sequence). The ends were cut back, 6 bases at V and 2 bases at J, with 17 bases in the middle. CDR3 protein: CASSSGSRRPGNTIYF. CDR3 nucleotide sequence: TGTGCCAGCAGCAGCGGTAGTCGGCGCCCTGGAAACACCATATATTTT.

The V gene is TRBV27, the J gene TRBJ2-7; 8 bases map to TRBD2. CDR3 length equals 13 residues. After removal of 0 bases from V and 9 bases from J, the junction contained 4 bases not matched to a gene. The germline CDR1 and CDR2 sequences are MNHEY and SMNVEV (reference sequence). The CDR3 sequence: CASSLSRGAVQYF. CDR3 bases: TGTGCCAGCAGTTTATCGCGGGGGGCGGTGCAGTACTTC.